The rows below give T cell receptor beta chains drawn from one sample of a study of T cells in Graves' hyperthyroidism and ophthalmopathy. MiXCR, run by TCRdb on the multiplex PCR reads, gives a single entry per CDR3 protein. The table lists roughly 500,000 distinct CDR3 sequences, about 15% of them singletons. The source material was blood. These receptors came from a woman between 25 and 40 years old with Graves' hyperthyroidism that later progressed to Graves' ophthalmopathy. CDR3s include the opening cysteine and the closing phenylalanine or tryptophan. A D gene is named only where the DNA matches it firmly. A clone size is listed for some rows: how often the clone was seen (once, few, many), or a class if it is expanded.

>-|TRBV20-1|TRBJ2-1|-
TGCAGTGCCCCTTTTTCGGACTCCTACAATGAGCAGTTCTTC
CSAPFSDSYNEQFF
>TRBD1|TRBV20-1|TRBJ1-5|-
TGCAGTGCAAGACAGGGGGCAAGCGATCAGCCCCAGCATTTT
CSARQGASDQPQHF
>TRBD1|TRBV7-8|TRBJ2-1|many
TGTGCCAGCAGTAGGGGGCCCTGGCATGAGCAGTTCTTC
CASSRGPWHEQFF
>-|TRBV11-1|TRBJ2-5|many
TGTGCCAGCAGCTTGTCGTCGACGCCCACGCAAGAGACCCAGTACTTC
CASSLSSTPTQETQYF
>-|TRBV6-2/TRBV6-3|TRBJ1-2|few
TGTGCCAGCAGTTGGAGTTATGGCTACACCTTC
CASSWSYGYTF
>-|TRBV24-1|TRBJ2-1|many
TGTGCCACCAGTGACCACGACTACACTGAGCAGTTCTTC
CATSDHDYTEQFF
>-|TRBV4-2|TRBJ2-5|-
TGTGCCAGCAGCCAGGTAGTCGCTAGCAGCAGCCAAGAGACCCAGTACTTC
CASSQVVASSSQETQYF
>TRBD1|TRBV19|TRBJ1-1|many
TGTGCCAGTAGTCATGGGACAGGGGGTAGGAACACTGAAGCTTTCTTT
CASSHGTGGRNTEAFF
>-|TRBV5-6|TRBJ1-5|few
TGTGCCAGCAGCTTGGGGGCTAGGAGCAATCAGCCCCAGCATTTT
CASSLGARSNQPQHF
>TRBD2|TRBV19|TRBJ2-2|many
TGTGCCAGTAGTATAGTGTCTAGCGGACACGGGGAGCTGTTTTTT
CASSIVSSGHGELFF
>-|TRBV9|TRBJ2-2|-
TGTGCCAGCAGCATCAGAGGAGTAGCCACGAACACCGGGGAGCTGTTTTTT
CASSIRGVATNTGELFF
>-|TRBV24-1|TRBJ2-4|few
TGTGCCACCAGTAATTTCTGGATCTTAGCCAAAAACATTCAGTACTTC
CATSNFWILAKNIQYF
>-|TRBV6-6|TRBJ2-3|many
TGTGCCAGCAGTTACGGGGCAGGGTACACAGATACGCAGTATTTT
CASSYGAGYTDTQYF
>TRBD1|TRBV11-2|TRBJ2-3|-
TGTGCCAGCAGCTTCCGAGGGGGCCACACAGATACGCAGTATTTT
CASSFRGGHTDTQYF
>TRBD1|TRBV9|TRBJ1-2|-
TGTGCCAGCAGCGTGGGAGACAGGGAAGGTAACTATGGCTACACCTTC
CASSVGDREGNYGYTF
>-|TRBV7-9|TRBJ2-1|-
TGTGCCAGCAGCAGCCCAGACTACAATGAGCAGTTCTTC
CASSSPDYNEQFF
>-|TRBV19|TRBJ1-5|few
TGTGCCAGTAGTATAGGCACAGTTGAGACTCAGCCCCAGCATTTT
CASSIGTVETQPQHF
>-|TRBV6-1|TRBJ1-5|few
TGTGCCAGCAGTCAACTTGATCAGCCCCAGCATTTT
CASSQLDQPQHF
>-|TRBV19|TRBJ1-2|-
TGTGCCAGTAGCCCGGGGAGGATCGTGACCTTC
CASSPGRIVTF
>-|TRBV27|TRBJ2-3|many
TGTGCCAGCAGTTTACGAACTCCCGCCGATAGGTGGACGGCAGATACGCAGTATTTT
CASSLRTPADRWTADTQYF
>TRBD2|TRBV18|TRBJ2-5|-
TGTGCCAGCTCCCTGTCGACGGGAGGACAAGAGACCCAGTACTTC
CASSLSTGGQETQYF
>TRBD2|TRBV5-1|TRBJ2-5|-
TGCGCCAGCAGCCCGCTGGGACTAGCGGTGGAGGAGACCCAGTACTTC
CASSPLGLAVEETQYF
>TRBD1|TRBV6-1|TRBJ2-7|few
TGTGCCAGCTGGCGGACAGGGAAGGGGATCTACGAGCAGTACTTC
CASWRTGKGIYEQYF
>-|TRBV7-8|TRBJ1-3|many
TGTGCCAGCAGCTTATTTAACCCCGGGGTCTCTGGAAACACCATATATTTT
CASSLFNPGVSGNTIYF
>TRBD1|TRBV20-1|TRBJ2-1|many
TGCAGTGCTAGATCAACCACGGGACAGCCAACCTACAATGAGCAGTTCTTC
CSARSTTGQPTYNEQFF
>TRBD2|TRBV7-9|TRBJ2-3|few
TGTGCCAGCAGATCCTTGAGTCCGGGAGGAAGAGATACGCAGTATTTT
CASRSLSPGGRDTQYF
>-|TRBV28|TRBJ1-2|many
TGTGCCAGCAGCCAAACAGGCTTAAAGTACTATGGCTACACCTTC
CASSQTGLKYYGYTF
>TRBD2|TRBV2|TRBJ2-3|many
TGTGCCACTTTCCCCCTGAACCTAGCGGGAGCCGCAGATACGCAGTATTTT
CATFPLNLAGAADTQYF